These 22 T cell receptor beta chains were sequenced from one sample in a study of tumor-infiltrating lymphocytes in oesophageal squamous cell carcinoma. TCRdb ran MiXCR on the PCR reads and lists one entry per CDR3 protein. The sample lists around 13,000 distinct CDR3 sequences, 50% to 65% occurring once. Sequencing was done on a sample of esophageal tumor tissue. Every receptor here comes from a female donor with esophageal squamous cell carcinoma.

This clonotype was seen many times. The J gene is TRBJ2-3, the V gene TRBV6-2 or TRBV6-3; D possibly corresponds to TRBD2 (5 bases). CDR1 is MNHEY, CDR2 SVGEGT, per germline. V was cut by 2 bases and J by 5 bases, with 14 bases left in between. The CDR3 is 15 residues long. In DNA, the CDR3 is TGTGCCAGCAGTTACCCGCCTGAAGGGAGAGATACGCAGTATTTT. Encoded protein: CASSYPPEGRDTQYF.

The J gene is TRBJ2-2, the V gene TRBV7-2; D remains unclear. The CDR3 has 15 amino acids. In germline, CDR1 is SGHTA, CDR2 FQGNSA. With 4 bases removed from V and 4 bases from J, the gap between germline ends came to 13 bases. In DNA form, the CDR3 reads TGTGCCAGCAGCTCAGACTCGGTGATCACCGGGGAGCTGTTTTTT. Protein sequence: CASSSDSVITGELFF.

The sample holds a few counts of this clonotype. V is TRBV4-1 and J is TRBJ2-1; 8 bases match TRBD2. Per germline, CDR1 MGHRA and CDR2 YSYEKL. After removal of 0 bases from V and 1 base from J, the junction contained 14 bases not matched to a gene. The length of the CDR3 is 20 residues. The CDR3 coding sequence is TGCGCCAGCAGCCAAGATGACGTTTTAGCGGGGTGGGGTTCCTACAATGAGCAGTTCTTC. Translated: CASSQDDVLAGWGSYNEQFF.

The chain uses TRBV7-6 and TRBJ2-7; D gene unclear. CDR1 and CDR2 (germline): SGHVS, FNYEAQ. The ends were cut back, 0 bases at V and 1 base at J, with 7 bases in the middle. The CDR3 sequence is 14 residues long. The CDR3: CASSLAPVSYEQYF. CDR3 DNA: TGTGCCAGCAGCTTAGCCCCAGTTTCCTACGAGCAGTACTTC.

This clonotype was observed at least ten times. The chain recombines TRBV7-8 with TRBJ2-1, with 7 bases fitting TRBD2. This CDR3 comprises 15 residues. The trim removed 2 bases at V and 6 bases at J, leaving 7 bases unmatched. Germline CDR1 is SGHVS and CDR2 is FQNEAQ. CDR3 nucleotide sequence: TGTGCCAGCAGCTTATACCCTAGCGGAGGCAATGAGCAGTTCTTC. Residues: CASSLYPSGGNEQFF.

In its sample, this clonotype was seen many times. The V call is TRBV11-2, the J call TRBJ1-1; possible D gene TRBD1, 5 bases. Trimming cost V 3 bases and J 6 bases, with 11 bases left between them. In germline, CDR1 is SGHAT, CDR2 FQNNGV. The CDR3 loop spans 13 amino acids. CDR3 protein: CASSFGSGSEAFF. In DNA form, the CDR3 reads TGTGCCAGCAGCTTCGGGTCAGGGTCTGAAGCTTTCTTT.

V usage is TRBV7-6 and J usage is TRBJ2-5; D remains ambiguous. Gene TRBJ2-7 matches the end of the DNA better, so the J call may be wrong. Germline V gives CDR1 SGHVS, CDR2 FNYEAQ. The CDR3 totals 14 residues. CDR3 sequence: CASSLGGVGSEQYF. CDR3 bases: TGTGCCAGCAGCTTAGGAGGAGTAGGTTCCGAGCAGTACTTC.

CDR3 in amino acids: CASEGTADGYTF. The CDR3 nucleotides read TGTGCCAGCGAGGGGACAGCGGATGGCTACACCTTC. This chain links TRBV6-6 with TRBJ1-2; 7 bases are shared with TRBD1. CDR1 and CDR2 (germline): MNHNY, SVGAGI (reference sequence). This CDR3 region has 12 residues. After removal of 8 bases from V and 6 bases from J, the junction contained 6 bases not matched to a gene.

The chain combines TRBV6-8 with TRBJ1-1; 7 bases agree with TRBD1. V lost 5 bases, J lost 6 bases, and 6 bases stayed unmatched. The CDR3 length is 13 residues. The germline V gene encodes CDR1 MNHGY and CDR2 SAAAGT. The CDR3 loop reads CASSRQGHAEAFF. The CDR3 DNA follows: TGTGCCAGCAGTAGACAGGGTCACGCTGAAGCTTTCTTT.

The chain links TRBV5-6 to TRBJ2-4, with TRBD2 matching 10 bases. The last part of the DNA fits TRBJ2-1 better; the J call may be wrong. The CDR3 sequence is 15 residues long. CDR1 and CDR2 from the germline V gene are SGHDT and YYEEEE. CDR3 DNA sequence: TGTGCCAGCAGAAAGCGGGGGGGTCGCACAGATACGCAGTTCTTC. Amino acids: CASRKRGGRTDTQFF.

This clonotype was counted a single time. The gene calls are TRBV7-2 and TRBJ2-1; D possibly corresponds to TRBD2 (5 bases). The J call may be wrong; the DNA end is better matched by TRBJ2-7. The germline V gene encodes CDR1 SGHTA and CDR2 FQGNSA. The CDR3 length is 15 residues. The CDR3, as DNA: TGTGCCAGCAGCTTAAGAGTCAGCGGAACTTACGAGCAGTACTTC. Translation: CASSLRVSGTYEQYF.

The sample holds many counts of this clonotype. CDR3 region: CASSPSAGNDYGYTF. DNA for the CDR3: TGTGCCAGCAGTCCCAGCGCCGGTAATGACTATGGCTACACCTTC. The chain recombines TRBV6-4 with TRBJ1-2, with unresolved D. This CDR3 spans 15 amino acids. V was cut by 5 bases and J by 3 bases, with 16 bases left in between. The germline V gene has CDR1 MRHNA and CDR2 SNTAGT.

V and J are TRBV7-8 and TRBJ2-5; no clear D gene. Germline CDR1 is SGHVS and CDR2 is FQNEAQ. With 1 base removed from V and 5 bases from J, the gap between germline ends came to 11 bases. The CDR3 is 14 residues long. DNA for the CDR3: TGTGCCAGCAGCTTAGGGTGGGTCAGGGAGACCCAGTACTTC. It is translated as CASSLGWVRETQYF. The full variable domain, its missing parts supplied by reference TRBV7-8 and TRBJ2-5, is GAGVSQSPRYKVAKRGQDVALRCDPISGHVSLFWYQQALGQGPEFLTYFQNEAQLDKSGLPSDRFFAERPEGSVSTLKIQRTQQEDSAVYLCASSLGWVRETQYFGPGTRLLVL.

This clonotype rates as medium-sized. V usage is TRBV12-3 or TRBV12-4 and J usage is TRBJ1-1; 9 bases are a match to TRBD1. This CDR3 has 18 residues. V lost 6 bases, J lost 4 bases, and 18 bases stayed unmatched. The DNA of the CDR3 is TGTGCCAGCAGCCTATACAGGGGGCGGGTTACAGGGGCCACTGAAGCTTTCTTT. Encoded protein: CASSLYRGRVTGATEAFF.

On this clonotype itself: Here the CDR3 omits its conserved ending phenylalanine or tryptophan, so a read error is the likely source. It is unclear where the CDR3 begins or ends on the DNA, so no DNA is shown, and the CDR3 is as TCRdb lists it. The CDR3 spells CASSPRVRSYEQYFGS. The J gene is TRBJ2-5, the V gene TRBV12-3 or TRBV12-4; the D call TRBD1 from the table was never checked on the DNA. The CDR3 length equals 16 residues, ends included.

V is TRBV6-1 and J is TRBJ1-2; TRBD1 might be the D (5 bases). CDR3 length: 13 residues. V was pared by 6 bases and J by 9 bases, with 17 bases between. Germline V gene sequence: CDR1 MNHNS, CDR2 SASEGT. CDR3 residues: CASSRGTEYSYTF. The CDR3 region has the DNA TGTGCCAGCAGCCGCGGGACCGAGTATAGCTACACCTTC.

This clonotype came up many times. The V call is TRBV24-1, the J call TRBJ1-2, with 12 bases fitting TRBD1. V was clipped by 4 bases and J by 8 bases; unmatched bases: 10. This CDR3 has 16 residues. The germline gives CDR1 KGHDR, CDR2 SFDVKD. CDR3 region: CATSDPGQGAFIGYTF. CDR3 coding DNA: TGTGCCACCAGTGACCCGGGACAGGGGGCATTCATCGGCTACACCTTC.

The CDR3 DNA follows: TGTGCCAGCAGCAGGTGGACAGGCCAAGAGACCCAGTACTTC. This translates into CASSRWTGQETQYF. The chain has TRBV7-2 and TRBJ2-3, with 7 bases lining up with TRBD1. The end of the DNA is better explained by TRBJ2-5, so the J call may be wrong. Germline V CDR1 and CDR2: SGHTA, FQGNSA. The CDR3 has 14 residues.

A word on this clonotype: One end of the junction fails to match germline, which may point to a read error. This chain joins TRBV5-3 and TRBJ2-5; D not certain. Near its end, the DNA agrees better with TRBJ2-7, so the J call may be wrong. TRBV5-3 is marked as an open reading frame, function uncertain. This CDR3 comprises 16 residues. The CDR3 region has the DNA TGTGCCAGCAGCTTTGACCAAGGCAGCCTCTCCTACGAGCAGTACTTC. Encoded protein: CASSFDQGSLSYEQYF.

The chain is built from TRBV7-9 and TRBJ2-5; 7 nucleotides line up with TRBD1. Germline V gives CDR1 SEHNR, CDR2 FQNEAQ (reference sequence). V gave up 1 base and J gave up 14 bases; unmatched junction bases: 13. This CDR3 comprises 14 residues. CDR3 bases: TGTGCCAGCAGCTTAGGTGTAGGGGGACAGACCCCTTACTTC. Its translation: CASSLGVGGQTPYF.

The chain employs TRBV6-2 or TRBV6-3 and TRBJ2-1; D is possibly TRBD2 (5 bases). The J call may be incorrect, as the DNA end agrees better with TRBJ2-7. In germline, CDR1 is MNHEY, CDR2 SVGEGT. The CDR3 has 13 residues. CDR3 DNA: TGTGCCAGCAGTTACTCGCCGGCGGGCGAGCAGTACTTC. Translating gives CASSYSPAGEQYF.

This chain links TRBV7-2 with TRBJ2-7; the D is unclear. The DNA end is a closer match to TRBJ2-1, so the J assignment may be wrong. CDR1 and CDR2 from the germline V gene are SGHTA and FQGNSA. The CDR3 is 14 residues long. DNA of the CDR3: TGTGCCAGCAGCCTTATGCTAGACTACAATGAGCAGTTCTTC. As protein: CASSLMLDYNEQFF.